This record covers a single T cell receptor (beta chain). This sample stems from a study of shared clonotypes between healthy human individuals. Measured with immunoSEQ multiplex PCR; TCRdb has only the in-frame clones, and not every one. The repertoire holds over a million clones, with around 76% as singletons. The CDR3 spans 16 residues. The V end was cut by 5 bases, the J end by 0 bases, with 14 bases between. Germline V lookup: CDR1 SGHVS, CDR2 FNYEAQ. Sample: memory CD4+ T cells sorted from blood. Documented subset: CD45RA-negative fraction. The chain couples TRBV7-6 to TRBJ2-1, with D hard to call. The clonotype originates from a man aged 18 to 30 in good health. The CDR3 DNA sequence: TGTGCCAGCAGCAATCCTCTCGGTAGCTCCTACAATGAGCAGTTCTTC. Its protein is CASSNPLGSSYNEQFF.